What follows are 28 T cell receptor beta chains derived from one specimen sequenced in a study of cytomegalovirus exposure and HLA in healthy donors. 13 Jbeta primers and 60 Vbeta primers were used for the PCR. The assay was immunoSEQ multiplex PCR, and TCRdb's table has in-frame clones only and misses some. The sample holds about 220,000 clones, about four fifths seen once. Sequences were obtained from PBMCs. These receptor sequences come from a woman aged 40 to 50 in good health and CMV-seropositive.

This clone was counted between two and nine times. CDR3 amino acids: CASSPGGSGSDTQYF. The CDR3 region has the DNA TGTGCCAGCAGCCCCGGGGGTAGCGGCTCAGATACGCAGTATTTT. The rearrangement joins TRBV4-2 to TRBJ2-3, with D maybe TRBD2 (6 bases). The CDR3 consists of 15 residues. Trimming stripped 4 bases from V and 4 bases from J, with 15 bases between. Germline loops: CDR1 LGHNA, CDR2 YNFKEQ.

Here the CDR3 reads CASSLRMEGGNTEAFF. DNA of the CDR3: TGTGCCAGCAGCCTACGGATGGAGGGAGGGAACACTGAAGCTTTCTTT. The V call is TRBV9, the J call TRBJ1-1; no clear D gene. Germline-derived CDR1 and CDR2 are SGDLS and YYNGEE. V was cut by 4 bases and J by 1 base, with 17 bases left in between. The CDR3 covers 16 residues.

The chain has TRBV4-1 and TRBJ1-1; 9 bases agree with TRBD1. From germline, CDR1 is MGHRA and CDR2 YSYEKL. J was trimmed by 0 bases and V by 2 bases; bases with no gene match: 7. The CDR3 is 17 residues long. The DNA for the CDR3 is TGCGCCAGCAGCCAATTATCTGGGACAGGGATGAACACTGAAGCTTTCTTT. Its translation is CASSQLSGTGMNTEAFF.

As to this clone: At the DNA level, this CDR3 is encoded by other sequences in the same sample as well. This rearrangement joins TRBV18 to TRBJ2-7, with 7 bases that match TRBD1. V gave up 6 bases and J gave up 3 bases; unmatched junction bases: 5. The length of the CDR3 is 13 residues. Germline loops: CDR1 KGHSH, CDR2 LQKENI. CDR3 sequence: CASSLGTVYEQYF. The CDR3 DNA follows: TGTGCCAGCTCGCTGGGGACAGTCTACGAGCAGTACTTC.

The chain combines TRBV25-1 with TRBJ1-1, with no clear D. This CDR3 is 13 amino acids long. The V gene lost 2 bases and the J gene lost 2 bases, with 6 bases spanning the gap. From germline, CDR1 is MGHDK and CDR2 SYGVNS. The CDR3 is CASSEAGNTEAFF. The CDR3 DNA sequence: TGTGCCAGCAGTGAAGCGGGCAACACTGAAGCTTTCTTT. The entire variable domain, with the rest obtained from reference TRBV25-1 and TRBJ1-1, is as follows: EADIYQTPRYLVIGTGKKITLECSQTMGHDKMYWYQQDPGMELHLIHYSYGVNSTEKGDLSSESTVSRIRTEHFPLTLESARPSHTSQYLCASSEAGNTEAFFGQGTRLTVV.

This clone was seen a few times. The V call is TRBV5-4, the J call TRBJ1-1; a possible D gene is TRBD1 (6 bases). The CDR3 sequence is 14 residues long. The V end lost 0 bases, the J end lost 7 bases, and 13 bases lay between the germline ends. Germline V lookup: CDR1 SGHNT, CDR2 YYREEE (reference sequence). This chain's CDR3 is CASSLGGGDSEAFF. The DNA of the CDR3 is TGTGCCAGCAGCTTGGGAGGGGGAGATAGTGAAGCTTTCTTT.

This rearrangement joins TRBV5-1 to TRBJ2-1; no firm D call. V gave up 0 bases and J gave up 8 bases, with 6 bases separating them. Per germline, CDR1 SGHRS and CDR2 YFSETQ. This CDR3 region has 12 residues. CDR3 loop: CASSLELDEQFF. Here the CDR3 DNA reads TGCGCCAGCAGCTTGGAGTTAGATGAGCAGTTCTTC.

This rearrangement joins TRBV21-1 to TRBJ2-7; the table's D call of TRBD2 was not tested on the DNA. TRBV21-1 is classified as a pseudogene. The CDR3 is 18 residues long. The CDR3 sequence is CASTPGRDSSGRGREQYF. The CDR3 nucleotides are TGTGCCAGCACACCGGGACGGGATTCTAGCGGGAGGGGGCGGGAGCAGTACTTC.

The DNA of the CDR3 is TGTGCCAGCTCACCCGACAAGGAAGCTTTCTTT. Its translation is CASSPDKEAFF. This sequence joins TRBV18 and TRBJ1-1; D remains unclear. V was shortened by 3 bases and J by 8 bases, with 7 bases between the two germline ends. The CDR3 totals 11 residues. CDR1 and CDR2 (germline): KGHSH, LQKENI.

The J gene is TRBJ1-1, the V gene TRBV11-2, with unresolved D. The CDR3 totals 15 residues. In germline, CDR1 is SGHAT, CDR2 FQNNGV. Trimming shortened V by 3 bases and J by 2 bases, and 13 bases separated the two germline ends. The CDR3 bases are TGTGCCAGCAGCTTGAGTGGGCAGAGAAACACTGAAGCTTTCTTT. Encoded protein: CASSLSGQRNTEAFF.

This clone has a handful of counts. The CDR3 is CASSYNRLAGGAADTQYF. In DNA, the CDR3 is TGTGCCAGCAGCTACAACCGACTAGCGGGAGGGGCCGCGGATACGCAGTATTTT. The rearrangement uses TRBV7-2 and TRBJ2-3; 14 positions match TRBD2. The length of the CDR3 is 18 residues. CDR1 is SGHTA, CDR2 FQGNSA, per germline. J was trimmed by 6 bases and V by 4 bases; bases with no gene match: 12.

As DNA, the CDR3 is TGTGCCAGCAGTCTTCAGGCTGGGAATTCACCCCTCCACTTT. Encoded protein: CASSLQAGNSPLHF. The V and J genes are TRBV6-6 and TRBJ1-6, with D unclear. The CDR3 extends over 14 amino acids. Trimming stripped 5 bases from V and 7 bases from J, with 12 bases between. Germline CDR1 and CDR2: MNHNY and SVGAGI (reference sequence).

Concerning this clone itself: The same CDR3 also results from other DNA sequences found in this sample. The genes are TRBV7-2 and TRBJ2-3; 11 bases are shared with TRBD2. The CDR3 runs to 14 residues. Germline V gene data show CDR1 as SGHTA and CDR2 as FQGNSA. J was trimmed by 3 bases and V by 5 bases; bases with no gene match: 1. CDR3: CASSPSGGTDTQYF. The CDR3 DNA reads TGTGCCAGCAGCCCTAGCGGGGGGACAGATACGCAGTATTTT.

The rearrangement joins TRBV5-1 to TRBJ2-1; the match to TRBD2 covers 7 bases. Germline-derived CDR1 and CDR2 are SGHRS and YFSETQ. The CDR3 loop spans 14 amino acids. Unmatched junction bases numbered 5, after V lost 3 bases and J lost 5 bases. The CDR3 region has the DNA TGCGCCAGCAGCTCTCTAGCGGCCAACAATGAGCAGTTCTTC. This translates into CASSSLAANNEQFF.

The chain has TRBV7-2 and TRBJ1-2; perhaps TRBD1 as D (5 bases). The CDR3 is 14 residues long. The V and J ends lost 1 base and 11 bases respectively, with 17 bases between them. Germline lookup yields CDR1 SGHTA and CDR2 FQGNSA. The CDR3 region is CASSLGIGVTFYTF. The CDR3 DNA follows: TGTGCCAGCAGCTTAGGAATAGGGGTCACCTTTTACACCTTC.

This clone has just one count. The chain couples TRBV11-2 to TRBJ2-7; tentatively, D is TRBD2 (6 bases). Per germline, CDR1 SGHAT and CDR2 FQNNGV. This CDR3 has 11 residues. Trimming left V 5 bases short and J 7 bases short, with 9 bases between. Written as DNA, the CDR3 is TGTGCCAGCAGCGGGGGGTGGGAGCAGTACTTC. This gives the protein CASSGGWEQYF. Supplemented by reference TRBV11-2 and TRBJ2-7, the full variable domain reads EAGVAQSPRYKIIEKRQSVAFWCNPISGHATLYWYQQILGQGPKLLIQFQNNGVVDDSQLPKDRFSAERLKGVDSTLKIQPAKLEDSAVYLCASSGGWEQYFGPGTRLTVT.

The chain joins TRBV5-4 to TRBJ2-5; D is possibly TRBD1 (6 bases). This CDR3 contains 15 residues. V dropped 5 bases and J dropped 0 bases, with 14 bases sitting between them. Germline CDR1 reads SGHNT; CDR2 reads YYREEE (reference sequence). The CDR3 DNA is TGTGCCAGCAGTGGAAAACAGGGAAACCAAGAGACCCAGTACTTC. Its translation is CASSGKQGNQETQYF.

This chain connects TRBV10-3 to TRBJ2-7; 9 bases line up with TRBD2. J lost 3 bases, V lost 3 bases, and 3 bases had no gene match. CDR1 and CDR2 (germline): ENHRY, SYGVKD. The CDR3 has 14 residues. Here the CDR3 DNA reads TGTGCCATCAGTGAAAAGCGGGAGGACTACGAGCAGTACTTC. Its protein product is CAISEKREDYEQYF.

Here the CDR3 DNA reads TGCAGCGTCGGAGGGGAGCGGACAGGGGACCCTGAAGCTTTCTTT. Its protein product is CSVGGERTGDPEAFF. This sequence joins TRBV29-1 and TRBJ1-1; 9 bases are shared with TRBD1. CDR1 SQVTM and CDR2 ANQGSEA come from the germline V gene. The ends lost 6 bases at V and 6 bases at J; junction bases unmatched: 14. This CDR3 region has 15 residues.

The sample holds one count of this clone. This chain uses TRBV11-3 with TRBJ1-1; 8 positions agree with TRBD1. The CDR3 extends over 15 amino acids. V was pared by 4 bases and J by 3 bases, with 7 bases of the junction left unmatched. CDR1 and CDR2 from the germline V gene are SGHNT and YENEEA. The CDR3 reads CASSSRTGRDTEAFF. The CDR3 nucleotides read TGTGCCAGCAGCTCCAGGACAGGGAGGGACACTGAAGCTTTCTTT.

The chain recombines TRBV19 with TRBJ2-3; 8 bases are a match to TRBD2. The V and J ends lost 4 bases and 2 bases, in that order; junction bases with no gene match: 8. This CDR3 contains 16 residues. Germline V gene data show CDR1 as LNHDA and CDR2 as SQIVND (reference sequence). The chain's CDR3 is CASSSVSGGYTDTQYF. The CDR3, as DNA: TGTGCCAGTAGTAGTGTAAGCGGGGGATACACAGATACGCAGTATTTT.

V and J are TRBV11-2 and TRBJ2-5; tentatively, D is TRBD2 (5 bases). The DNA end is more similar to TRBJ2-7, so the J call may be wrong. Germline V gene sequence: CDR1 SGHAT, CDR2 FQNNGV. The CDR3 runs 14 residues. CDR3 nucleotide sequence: TGTGCCAGCAGCTCGAGCGGTAAATTCTACGAGCAGTACTTC. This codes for CASSSSGKFYEQYF.

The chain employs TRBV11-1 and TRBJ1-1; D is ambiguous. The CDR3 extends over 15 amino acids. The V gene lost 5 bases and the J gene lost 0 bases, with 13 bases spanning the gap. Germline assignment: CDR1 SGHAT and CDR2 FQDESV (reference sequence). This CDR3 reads CASSEGRGVNTEAFF. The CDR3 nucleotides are TGTGCCAGCAGCGAGGGTAGAGGAGTGAACACTGAAGCTTTCTTT.

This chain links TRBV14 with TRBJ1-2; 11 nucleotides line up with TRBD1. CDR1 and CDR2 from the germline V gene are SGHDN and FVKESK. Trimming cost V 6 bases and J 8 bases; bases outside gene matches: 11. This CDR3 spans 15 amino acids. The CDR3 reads CASRPSGQGARGYTF. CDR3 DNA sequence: TGTGCCAGCAGACCTTCCGGACAGGGGGCGAGAGGCTACACCTTC.

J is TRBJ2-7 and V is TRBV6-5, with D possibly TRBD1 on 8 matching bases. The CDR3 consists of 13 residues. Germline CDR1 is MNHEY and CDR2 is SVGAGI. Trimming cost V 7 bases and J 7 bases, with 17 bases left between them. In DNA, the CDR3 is TGTGCCAGCACAAGGCCACAGGGGGGGGAGCAGTACTTC. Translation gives CASTRPQGGEQYF.

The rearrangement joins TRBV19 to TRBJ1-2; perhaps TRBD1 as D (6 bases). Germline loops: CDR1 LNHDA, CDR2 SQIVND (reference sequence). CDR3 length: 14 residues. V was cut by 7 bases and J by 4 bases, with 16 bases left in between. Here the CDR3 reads CASTRGAGSYGYTF. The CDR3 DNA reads TGTGCCAGTACTCGGGGGGCGGGAAGCTATGGCTACACCTTC.

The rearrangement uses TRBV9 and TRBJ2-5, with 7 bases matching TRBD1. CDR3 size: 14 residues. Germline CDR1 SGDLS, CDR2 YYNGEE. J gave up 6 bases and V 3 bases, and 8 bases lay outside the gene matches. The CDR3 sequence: CASSGDSKGKTQYF. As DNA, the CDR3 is TGTGCCAGCAGCGGGGACAGTAAAGGAAAGACCCAGTACTTC.

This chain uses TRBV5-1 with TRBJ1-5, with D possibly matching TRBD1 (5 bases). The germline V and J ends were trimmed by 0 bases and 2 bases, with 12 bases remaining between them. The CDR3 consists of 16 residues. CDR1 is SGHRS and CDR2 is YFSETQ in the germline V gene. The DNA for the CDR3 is TGCGCCAGCAGCTTGGGGTCAGGGAGGGGCAATCAGCCCCAGCATTTT. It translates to CASSLGSGRGNQPQHF.